Listed below are T cell receptor beta chains from one sample, sequenced in a study of T-cell memory formation after mild COVID-19. TCRdb reprocessed the 5' RACE reads via MiXCR and lists one record per CDR3 protein. The sample has just under 350,000 distinct CDR3 sequences, 10% to 15% seen once; the top ten hold 20% to 25%. Sequenced material: PBMCs or a T cell subset sorted from them (not recorded which). The source of these receptors is a man aged 18-30 years who had mild COVID-19 (a few samples of this study predate the infection). Cell type and time point are not known. CDR3s include the opening cysteine and the closing phenylalanine or tryptophan. Fields, in order: CDR3 DNA, CDR3 protein, D gene, V gene, J gene, clone size. The D gene is left open where the match is weak. Expanded clones get a size class; other rows say once, few or many, or leave the size out.

cdr3_nt: TGTGCCAGCAGTTACTCGACAGGGCCCCGGCAGCCCCAGCATTTT
cdr3_aa: CASSYSTGPRQPQHF
d_call: TRBD1
v_call: TRBV6-5
j_call: TRBJ1-5
clone_size: few

cdr3_nt: TGTGCCAGCACCCCAGAGGCTCGAGATTCACCCCTCCACTTT
cdr3_aa: CASTPEARDSPLHF
d_call: NA
v_call: TRBV11-1
j_call: TRBJ1-6
clone_size: few

cdr3_nt: TGTGCCAGCAGCTACGGACAGGAAGAGACCCAGTACTTC
cdr3_aa: CASSYGQEETQYF
d_call: TRBD1
v_call: TRBV5-5
j_call: TRBJ2-5
clone_size: NA

cdr3_nt: TGCGCCAGCAGCCCCGGGGTCCTGGACAGGGCCCACGAGCAGTACTTC
cdr3_aa: CASSPGVLDRAHEQYF
d_call: TRBD1
v_call: TRBV4-1
j_call: TRBJ2-7
clone_size: once

cdr3_nt: TGTGCCAGCAGCTTAGCCGGGACAGGGGTTGGGTCCTATAATTCACCCCTCCACTTT
cdr3_aa: CASSLAGTGVGSYNSPLHF
d_call: TRBD1
v_call: TRBV5-6
j_call: TRBJ1-6
clone_size: NA

cdr3_nt: TGTGCTAGTGGTTCATCGTCTACAGGCCACGATGGCTACACCTTC
cdr3_aa: CASGSSSTGHDGYTF
d_call: NA
v_call: TRBV12-5
j_call: TRBJ1-2
clone_size: NA

cdr3_nt: TGCGCCAGCAGCCCTCCGGGACGAAATCAGCCCCAGCATTTT
cdr3_aa: CASSPPGRNQPQHF
d_call: NA
v_call: TRBV4-1
j_call: TRBJ1-5
clone_size: few

cdr3_nt: TGCAGTGTTGCGGGGGGGCTAGATGAGCAGTTCTTC
cdr3_aa: CSVAGGLDEQFF
d_call: TRBD2
v_call: TRBV20-1
j_call: TRBJ2-1
clone_size: few

cdr3_nt: TGTGCCAGCAGATCCGGGACTAGCGCTTACTTC
cdr3_aa: CASRSGTSAYF
d_call: TRBD2
v_call: TRBV3-1
j_call: TRBJ2-7
clone_size: NA

cdr3_nt: TGTGCCACCCGACACGGGGTGTCCTCCGAGCAGTACTTC
cdr3_aa: CATRHGVSSEQYF
d_call: NA
v_call: TRBV6-2/TRBV6-3
j_call: TRBJ2-7
clone_size: NA

cdr3_nt: TGTGCCAGCAGCTCGGACAGGGGCGATCAGCCCCAGCATTTT
cdr3_aa: CASSSDRGDQPQHF
d_call: TRBD1
v_call: TRBV7-9
j_call: TRBJ1-5
clone_size: few

cdr3_nt: TGTGCCACCAGCCGCGACAGGGATACCACCGGGGAGCTGTTTTTT
cdr3_aa: CATSRDRDTTGELFF
d_call: TRBD1
v_call: TRBV15
j_call: TRBJ2-2
clone_size: NA

cdr3_nt: TGTGCCATCAGTGACCGAGGGGATGGCTACACCTTC
cdr3_aa: CAISDRGDGYTF
d_call: NA
v_call: TRBV10-3
j_call: TRBJ1-2
clone_size: NA

cdr3_nt: TGCAGTGCTTCCAGGGGGCCTGGCTACACCTTC
cdr3_aa: CSASRGPGYTF
d_call: TRBD1
v_call: TRBV20-1
j_call: TRBJ1-2
clone_size: NA

cdr3_nt: TGCAGCGTTGAAGGGGAATCTGAGCAGTTCTTC
cdr3_aa: CSVEGESEQFF
d_call: NA
v_call: TRBV29-1
j_call: TRBJ2-1
clone_size: NA

cdr3_nt: TGCGCCAGCTACCGGATCGAGCGGGGCACAGATACGCAGTATTTT
cdr3_aa: CASYRIERGTDTQYF
d_call: NA
v_call: TRBV5-1
j_call: TRBJ2-3
clone_size: NA

cdr3_nt: TGTGCCAGCAGTGAAGAAGGACGCCGGAGGGAGCAGTTCTTC
cdr3_aa: CASSEEGRRREQFF
d_call: NA
v_call: TRBV2
j_call: TRBJ2-1
clone_size: few

cdr3_nt: TGCAGTGCTTTCGCCCCGGGACAGGCCTCCTACGAGCAGTACTTC
cdr3_aa: CSAFAPGQASYEQYF
d_call: TRBD1
v_call: TRBV20-1
j_call: TRBJ2-7
clone_size: NA

cdr3_nt: TGTGCCACCAGCAGAGCGTCGGGGGGGCCGTTTGTCAATGAGCAGTTCTTC
cdr3_aa: CATSRASGGPFVNEQFF
d_call: TRBD2
v_call: TRBV15
j_call: TRBJ2-1
clone_size: few

cdr3_nt: TGTGCCAGCAGCTTTGGGGGTGGCGCTGAAGCTTTCTTT
cdr3_aa: CASSFGGGAEAFF
d_call: NA
v_call: TRBV7-6
j_call: TRBJ1-1
clone_size: few

cdr3_nt: TGTGCCAGCAGCGACGCCCGGAACAGATTGGGCCATTTT
cdr3_aa: CASSDARNRLGHF
d_call: NA
v_call: TRBV13
j_call: TRBJ1-3
clone_size: NA

cdr3_nt: TGTGCCAGCAGCTCACTAGAGCGCACAGATACGCAGTATTTT
cdr3_aa: CASSSLERTDTQYF
d_call: NA
v_call: TRBV7-6
j_call: TRBJ2-3
clone_size: few

cdr3_nt: TGTGCCAGCAGCTGGTCGGAGGTAGCGGGGGGCCAAGAGACCCAGTACTTC
cdr3_aa: CASSWSEVAGGQETQYF
d_call: TRBD2
v_call: TRBV5-6
j_call: TRBJ2-5
clone_size: few

cdr3_nt: TGCAGTGCTTTCGACAGGGCCGATTCAGTAGTTGGCAATCAGCCCCAGCATTTT
cdr3_aa: CSAFDRADSVVGNQPQHF
d_call: TRBD1
v_call: TRBV20-1
j_call: TRBJ1-5
clone_size: NA

cdr3_nt: TGTGCTAGTGGAACCGGGACAACCAGCACAGATATGCAGTATTTT
cdr3_aa: CASGTGTTSTDMQYF
d_call: NA
v_call: TRBV12-5
j_call: TRBJ2-3
clone_size: NA

cdr3_nt: TGTGCCAGCAGTTTAATAGGGTACCCCTACAATGAGCAGTTCTTC
cdr3_aa: CASSLIGYPYNEQFF
d_call: NA
v_call: TRBV27
j_call: TRBJ2-1
clone_size: many

cdr3_nt: TGTGCCAGCAGCTTTAGCGGGGGGGCTCCCTTATACAATGAGCAGTTCTTC
cdr3_aa: CASSFSGGAPLYNEQFF
d_call: TRBD2
v_call: TRBV13
j_call: TRBJ2-1
clone_size: NA

cdr3_nt: TGTGCCAGTAGTGCCATCTGGGGCAATCAGCCCCAGCATTTT
cdr3_aa: CASSAIWGNQPQHF
d_call: NA
v_call: TRBV19
j_call: TRBJ1-5
clone_size: NA

cdr3_nt: TGTGCCAGCAGTTACTCGCCGCAAAGGACAGATACGCAGTATTTT
cdr3_aa: CASSYSPQRTDTQYF
d_call: NA
v_call: TRBV6-2/TRBV6-3
j_call: TRBJ2-3
clone_size: many

cdr3_nt: TGTGCCAGCAGCTCCATCGCGGCGGGAGGGCAAGAGACCCAGTACTTC
cdr3_aa: CASSSIAAGGQETQYF
d_call: TRBD2
v_call: TRBV11-1
j_call: TRBJ2-5
clone_size: NA

cdr3_nt: TGCAGTGCTAGAAAATTGGAGGTGGGGGACTATGGCTACACCTTC
cdr3_aa: CSARKLEVGDYGYTF
d_call: NA
v_call: TRBV20-1
j_call: TRBJ1-2
clone_size: many

cdr3_nt: TGCGCCAGCAGCCAAGAGGGGACAGGGACTGGCTACACCTTC
cdr3_aa: CASSQEGTGTGYTF
d_call: TRBD1
v_call: TRBV4-1
j_call: TRBJ1-2
clone_size: few

cdr3_nt: TGCGCCAGCAGCTGGGGGGGAACCGCGATCGATGAGCAGTTCTTC
cdr3_aa: CASSWGGTAIDEQFF
d_call: TRBD2
v_call: TRBV5-1
j_call: TRBJ2-1
clone_size: NA

cdr3_nt: TGCGCCAGCAGTAACAGGGGCTTCGGGGAGCTGTTTTTT
cdr3_aa: CASSNRGFGELFF
d_call: TRBD1
v_call: TRBV5-1
j_call: TRBJ2-2
clone_size: NA

cdr3_nt: TGTGCCAGCAGCTTAACGGCTGGGACCTACAATGAGCAGTTCTTC
cdr3_aa: CASSLTAGTYNEQFF
d_call: NA
v_call: TRBV7-8
j_call: TRBJ2-1
clone_size: many

cdr3_nt: TGTGCCAGCAGGCAACAGGGACTTAGCACAGATACGCAGTATTTT
cdr3_aa: CASRQQGLSTDTQYF
d_call: NA
v_call: TRBV3-1
j_call: TRBJ2-3
clone_size: NA

cdr3_nt: TGCGCCAGCAGCGTGGGACAGAACACTGAAGCTTTCTTT
cdr3_aa: CASSVGQNTEAFF
d_call: NA
v_call: TRBV5-1
j_call: TRBJ1-1
clone_size: many

cdr3_nt: TGTGCCAGCAGCGAAGAGGGGTATGGCTACACCTTC
cdr3_aa: CASSEEGYGYTF
d_call: NA
v_call: TRBV12-3/TRBV12-4
j_call: TRBJ1-2
clone_size: few

cdr3_nt: TGTGCCAGCAGCTCACGACAGGGCTTCTATGGCTACACCTTC
cdr3_aa: CASSSRQGFYGYTF
d_call: TRBD1
v_call: TRBV7-2
j_call: TRBJ1-2
clone_size: many

cdr3_nt: TGTGCCAGCAGCCCCCTCGGGCAGACGAGCTCCTACAATGAGCAGTTCTTC
cdr3_aa: CASSPLGQTSSYNEQFF
d_call: NA
v_call: TRBV9
j_call: TRBJ2-1
clone_size: few

cdr3_nt: TGTGCCAGCGTGACCGGGACCTCCAATGAGCAGTTCTTC
cdr3_aa: CASVTGTSNEQFF
d_call: NA
v_call: TRBV2
j_call: TRBJ2-1
clone_size: many

cdr3_nt: TGTGCCAGCAGACAGGGGGTTGGTCGCTATGGCTACACCTTC
cdr3_aa: CASRQGVGRYGYTF
d_call: TRBD1
v_call: TRBV12-3/TRBV12-4
j_call: TRBJ1-2
clone_size: NA

cdr3_nt: TGCAGTGCTGGGGGGTCCAGGGGGCGCAACAATGAGCAGTTCTTC
cdr3_aa: CSAGGSRGRNNEQFF
d_call: TRBD1
v_call: TRBV20-1
j_call: TRBJ2-1
clone_size: few

cdr3_nt: TGTGCTAGCAGCTTAGGGACGCCCGGGGAGCTGTTTTTT
cdr3_aa: CASSLGTPGELFF
d_call: NA
v_call: TRBV7-7
j_call: TRBJ2-2
clone_size: many

cdr3_nt: TGTGCCACCGACGACAGAGACTATGGCTACACCTTC
cdr3_aa: CATDDRDYGYTF
d_call: NA
v_call: TRBV28
j_call: TRBJ1-2
clone_size: NA